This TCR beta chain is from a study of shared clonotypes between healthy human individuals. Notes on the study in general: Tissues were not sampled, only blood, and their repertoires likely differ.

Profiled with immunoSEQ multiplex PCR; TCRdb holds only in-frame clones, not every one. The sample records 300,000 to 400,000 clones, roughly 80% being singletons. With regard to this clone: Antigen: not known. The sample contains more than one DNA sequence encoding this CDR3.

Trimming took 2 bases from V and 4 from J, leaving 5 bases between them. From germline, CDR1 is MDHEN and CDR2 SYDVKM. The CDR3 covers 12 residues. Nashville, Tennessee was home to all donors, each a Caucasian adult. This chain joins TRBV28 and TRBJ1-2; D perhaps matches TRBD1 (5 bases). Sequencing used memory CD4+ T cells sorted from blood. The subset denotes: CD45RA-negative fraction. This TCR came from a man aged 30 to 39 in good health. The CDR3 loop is CASSLRGYGYTF. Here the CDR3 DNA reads TGTGCCAGCAGTTTAAGGGGCTATGGCTACACCTTC.